This T cell receptor (beta chain) was retrieved from a study of T cell responses to AZD1222 COVID-19 vaccine. CDR3 length: 13 amino acids. The V end was cut by 3 bases, the J end by 8 bases, with 13 bases between. Clones were read by immunoSEQ multiplex PCR, and TCRdb kept only the in-frame ones, dropping some. The sample yields about 140,000 clones, around nine tenths seen once. The sample in question was peripheral blood, obtained on day 0 of AZD1222 vaccination. V usage is TRBV12-3 or TRBV12-4 and J usage is TRBJ1-2; no reliable D call. The clonotype originates from an adult in good health. The CDR3 sequence: CASSFLREGGYTF. The CDR3 DNA sequence: TGTGCCAGCAGTTTTCTCCGTGAAGGAGGCTACACCTTC.